This T cell receptor beta chain came from a study of T cell repertoires in cytomegalovirus infection. As for the study in general: It was recently identified HLA-C-restricted and well-studied HLA-B-restricted CMV epitopes that the study used. Study-level points and caveats: There were HLA-C-restricted CMV-specific TCR beta clonotypes dominating the ex vivo response.

MiXCR, run by TCRdb on the reads, gives a single entry per CDR3 protein. The data show hundreds of thousands of distinct CDR3 sequences, roughly a third seen once. About this clonotype itself: Antigen specificity is unknown.

V was pared by 3 bases and J by 0 bases, with 5 bases between. The CDR3 has 13 residues. Looked up from germline, CDR1 is SGHTA and CDR2 is FQGNSA. This chain uses TRBV7-2 with TRBJ1-2; D remains ambiguous. The starting material was cultured PBMCs, obtained from culture after CMV antigen stimulation. The TCR was taken from a human donor in good health (CMV status not recorded). Some clones in this sample may be carry-over from other donors' samples. The CDR3 is CASSFQTNYGYTF. DNA for the CDR3: TGTGCCAGCAGCTTCCAGACTAACTATGGCTACACCTTC.